The 9 T cell receptor beta chains below all came from one sample that was sequenced in a study of cytomegalovirus exposure and HLA in healthy donors. Primers included in the PCR were 60 Vbeta and 13 Jbeta primers. Profiling relied on immunoSEQ multiplex PCR, and the TCRdb table lists in-frame clones only, not all of them. The data contain about 150,000 clones, around 80% of them seen just once; the ten biggest clones take up around 4.5%. The sample consisted of PBMCs. The receptors were sampled from a woman between 40 and 50 years old in good health and CMV-seropositive.

The rearrangement uses TRBV10-1 and TRBJ1-3; D uncertain. Trimming cost V 10 bases and J 0 bases, with 25 bases left between them. Germline CDR1 and CDR2: WNHNN and SYGVQD (reference sequence). The CDR3 runs to 18 residues. The CDR3 spells CAILPRTCGRNSGNTIYF. DNA for the CDR3: TGCGCCATCCTCCCGCGGACTTGTGGCCGCAACTCTGGAAACACCATATATTTT.

This chain's CDR3 is CASSTWTGGSQAAPLHF. CDR3 coding DNA: TGTGCCAGCAGCACATGGACAGGGGGCTCACAAGCGGCACCCCTCCACTTT. V gene TRBV9 combines with J gene TRBJ1-6; 11 nucleotides agree with TRBD1. V lost 4 bases and J lost 11; bases outside the gene matches: 14. The CDR3 extends over 17 amino acids. Germline V gene data show CDR1 as SGDLS and CDR2 as YYNGEE. Full variable domain (remainder filled in from reference TRBV9 and TRBJ1-6): DSGVTQTPKHLITATGQRVTLRCSPRSGDLSVYWYQQSLDQGLQFLIQYYNGEERAKGNILERFSAQQFPDLHSELNLSSLELGDSALYFCASSTWTGGSQAAPLHFGNGTRLTVT.

The genes are TRBV7-9 and TRBJ2-5; 8 nucleotides align to TRBD1. The trim removed 5 bases at V and 9 bases at J, leaving 11 bases unmatched. CDR1 SEHNR and CDR2 FQNEAQ come from the germline V gene (reference sequence). The CDR3 is 14 amino acids. The CDR3 DNA follows: TGTGCCAGCAGCACCGGGACAGGCAGTTTCGCCCAGTACTTC. This gives the protein CASSTGTGSFAQYF.

The J gene is TRBJ1-6, the V gene TRBV27, with D perhaps matching TRBD1 (6 bases). Per germline, CDR1 MNHEY and CDR2 SMNVEV (reference sequence). The CDR3 is 13 amino acids. V was shortened by 5 bases and J by 14 bases, with 16 bases between the two germline ends. The CDR3 DNA reads as TGTGCCAGCAGTAACAGGGAAGGTTCCACCCTCCACTTT. Its translation: CASSNREGSTLHF.

The chain couples TRBV30 to TRBJ1-5; D call uncertain. This CDR3 region has 13 residues. V lost 4 bases, J lost 0 bases, and 7 bases lay in between. CDR1 and CDR2 (germline): GTSNPN, SVGIG (reference sequence). CDR3 bases: TGTGCCTGGAACGGGTATAGCAATCAGCCCCAGCATTTT. It specifies CAWNGYSNQPQHF.

The genes are TRBV7-8 and TRBJ2-3; unclear D gene. Trimming shortened V by 5 bases and J by 1 base, and 4 bases separated the two germline ends. Germline-derived CDR1 and CDR2 are SGHVS and FQNEAQ. This CDR3 has 12 residues. The CDR3 loop reads CASSPGTDTQYF. CDR3 nucleotides: TGTGCCAGCAGCCCGGGCACAGATACGCAGTATTTT.

The chain carries TRBV15 and TRBJ2-1, with 13 positions matching TRBD2. Germline V gene sequence: CDR1 LNHNV, CDR2 YYDKDF (reference sequence). J gave up 8 bases and V 3 bases, and 4 bases lay outside the gene matches. The CDR3 runs to 15 residues. The CDR3 spells CATSSGGLAGHEQFF. The CDR3 DNA follows: TGTGCCACCAGCAGCGGGGGACTAGCGGGACATGAGCAGTTCTTC.

The chain uses TRBV19 and TRBJ1-1; D not certain. Per germline, CDR1 LNHDA and CDR2 SQIVND (reference sequence). The CDR3 length is 14 residues. The ends were cut back, 1 base at V and 1 base at J, with 7 bases in the middle. The CDR3 nucleotides are TGTGCCAGTAGTATAGTCGAGAAGAACACTGAAGCTTTCTTT. Translation gives CASSIVEKNTEAFF.

The chain combines TRBV6-6 with TRBJ2-5; D may be TRBD2 (5 bases). This CDR3 has 13 amino acids. V was pared by 5 bases and J by 5 bases, with 12 bases between. Germline lookup yields CDR1 MNHNY and CDR2 SVGAGI (reference sequence). The CDR3 sequence is CASSPPRAETQYF. CDR3 bases: TGTGCCAGCAGTCCCCCGAGGGCGGAGACCCAGTACTTC.